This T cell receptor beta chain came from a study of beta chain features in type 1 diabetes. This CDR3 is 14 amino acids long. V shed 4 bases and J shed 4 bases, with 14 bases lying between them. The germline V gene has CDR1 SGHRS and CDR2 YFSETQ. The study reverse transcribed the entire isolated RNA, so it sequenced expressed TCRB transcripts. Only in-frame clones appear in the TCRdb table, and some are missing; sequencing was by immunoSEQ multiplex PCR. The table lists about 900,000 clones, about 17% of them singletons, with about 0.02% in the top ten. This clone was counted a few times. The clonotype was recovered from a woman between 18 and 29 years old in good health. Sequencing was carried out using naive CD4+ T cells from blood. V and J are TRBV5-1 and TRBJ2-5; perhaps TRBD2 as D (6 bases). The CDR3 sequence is CASSPGLVPETQYF. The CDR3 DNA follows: TGCGCCAGCAGCCCGGGACTGGTTCCAGAGACCCAGTACTTC.